This TCR beta chain was recorded in a study of blood T cell repertoires in COVID-19. Under the authors' procedure: Reference gene primer amplification in the assay estimated nucleated cell counts. Clones were read by immunoSEQ multiplex PCR, and TCRdb kept only the in-frame ones, dropping some. V and J calls and clone size follow that table, whereas D and trimming were derived from the DNA. The table shows about 300,000 clones, with approximately 88% occurring only once. Germline CDR1 reads SGHRS; CDR2 reads YFSETQ. The J segment lost 6 bases and the V segment lost 4 bases, leaving 2 bases of the junction unmatched. The CDR3 contains 14 residues.

The source material was peripheral blood. The V and J genes are TRBV5-1 and TRBJ2-1, with 12 positions matching TRBD2. This clonotype was obtained from a woman younger than 45 who had recovered from COVID-19. The CDR3 sequence: CASSTSGGFNEQFF. CDR3 DNA sequence: TGCGCCAGCAGCACTAGCGGGGGGTTCAATGAGCAGTTCTTC.